The 28 T cell receptor beta chains given below trace back to one sample, sequenced in a study of shared clonotypes between healthy human individuals. Sequencing used immunoSEQ multiplex PCR; TCRdb keeps in-frame clones, though not all of them. This table holds fewer than 2.5 million clones, more than 85% found once. Sequenced material: naive CD4+ T cells from PBMCs. Noted subset: CD45RA+ positively selected. The receptors were gathered from a man aged 18 to 35 in good health. Some clones in this sample may be carry-over from other donors' samples.

This sequence joins TRBV7-3 and TRBJ2-3, with TRBD2 identical over 9 bases. Losses at the gene ends were 1 base for V and 1 base for J; bases not matched to a gene: 9. Per germline, CDR1 SGHTA and CDR2 FQGTGA. The CDR3 is made up of 18 amino acids. The CDR3: CASSLMAGGVVGTDTQYF. The DNA of the CDR3 is TGTGCCAGCAGCTTAATGGCGGGAGGGGTTGTGGGCACAGATACGCAGTATTTT. Full variable domain (outside the CDR3, taken from reference TRBV7-3 and TRBJ2-3): GAGVSQTPSNKVTEKGKYVELRCDPISGHTALYWYRQSLGQGPEFLIYFQGTGAADDSGLPNDRFFAVRPEGSVSTLKIQRTERGDSAVYLCASSLMAGGVVGTDTQYFGPGTRLTVL.

This clone was picked up one time. V is TRBV18 and J is TRBJ2-5, with D perhaps given as TRBD1 or TRBD2 (5 bases each). Germline CDR1 reads KGHSH; CDR2 reads LQKENI. Trimming took off 2 bases at V and 2 bases at J, with 21 bases between the two ends. This CDR3 has 18 amino acids. CDR3 sequence (DNA): TGTGCCAGCTCACCATACACCGTGACAGAGGGGCGACAAGAGACCCAGTACTTC. Protein: CASSPYTVTEGRQETQYF.

This clone was picked up one time. This chain connects TRBV15 to TRBJ2-7; D may match TRBD1 or TRBD2 (5 bases each). The germline gives CDR1 LNHNV, CDR2 YYDKDF (reference sequence). This CDR3 is 14 amino acids long. Trimming cost V 0 bases and J 2 bases, with 8 bases left between them. The DNA for the CDR3 is TGTGCCACCAGCAGAGAGGGGGAACCCTACGAGCAGTACTTC. It yields the protein CATSREGEPYEQYF.

The CDR3 DNA is TGTGCCAGCAGCCTAGGTGGGGGCCCCGGGGAGCTGTTTTTT. Translation: CASSLGGGPGELFF. The rearrangement joins TRBV7-3 to TRBJ2-2; D may be TRBD1 (6 bases). The germline CDR1 and CDR2 sequences are SGHTA and FQGTGA. CDR3 length: 14 residues. The V gene lost 5 bases and the J gene lost 6 bases, with 13 bases spanning the gap. The full variable domain, in which reference TRBV7-3 and TRBJ2-2 provide the parts outside the CDR3, is GAGVSQTPSNKVTEKGKYVELRCDPISGHTALYWYRQSLGQGPEFLIYFQGTGAADDSGLPNDRFFAVRPEGSVSTLKIQRTERGDSAVYLCASSLGGGPGELFFGEGSRLTVL.

This clone was counted a single time. The gene calls are TRBV25-1 and TRBJ2-3; perhaps TRBD1 as D (6 bases). V was cut by 4 bases and J by 4 bases, with 12 bases left in between. Germline V CDR1 and CDR2: MGHDK, SYGVNS. The CDR3 sequence is 14 residues long. CDR3 nucleotides: TGTGCCAGCAGTGTGAGGGGGTTCGCAGATACGCAGTATTTT. Residues: CASSVRGFADTQYF.

The chain employs TRBV5-1 and TRBJ2-3; 7 nucleotides match TRBD1. This CDR3 is built from 17 residues. V shed 0 bases, J shed 8 bases, and the junction held 15 bases outside the gene matches. Germline CDR1 is SGHRS and CDR2 is YFSETQ. CDR3 sequence reads: CASSLAFTGQQGGTQYF. The CDR3 nucleotides are TGCGCCAGCAGCTTGGCCTTTACGGGACAGCAAGGCGGTACGCAGTATTTT.

The rearrangement joins TRBV7-8 to TRBJ2-3, with TRBD2 identical over 10 bases. There are 20 residues in the CDR3. V was pared by 2 bases and J by 0 bases, with 14 bases of the junction left unmatched. Germline-derived CDR1 and CDR2 are SGHVS and FQNEAQ. CDR3 protein: CASSLNPSGSLPLSTDTQYF. The DNA of the CDR3 is TGTGCCAGCAGCTTAAATCCTAGCGGGAGTCTCCCCCTAAGCACAGATACGCAGTATTTT.

The chain has TRBV7-2 and TRBJ1-5; possibly TRBD1 for D (6 bases). The CDR3 loop spans 14 amino acids. V lost 5 bases, J lost 3 bases, and 11 bases lay in between. Germline-derived CDR1 and CDR2 are SGHTA and FQGNSA. DNA for the CDR3: TGTGCCAGCAGCACTCGGACAGACAATCAGCCCCAGCATTTT. It yields the protein CASSTRTDNQPQHF.

The chain joins TRBV2 to TRBJ1-5, with D maybe TRBD1 (5 bases). The CDR3 totals 14 residues. The V end was cut by 6 bases, the J end by 0 bases, with 9 bases between. The V gene's germline CDR1 is SNHLY and CDR2 FYNNEI. CDR3 region: CASSWGVSNQPQHF. Here the CDR3 DNA reads TGTGCCAGCAGCTGGGGGGTTAGCAATCAGCCCCAGCATTTT.

The chain links TRBV4-2 to TRBJ2-3; TRBD2 matches at 9 bases. Trimming removed 0 bases from V and 3 bases from J; junction bases left unmatched: 7. Germline-derived CDR1 and CDR2 are LGHNA and YNFKEQ. This CDR3 comprises 17 residues. CDR3 coding DNA: TGTGCCAGCAGCCAAGAGGGTCTAGCGGGAATTACAGATACGCAGTATTTT. Its translation: CASSQEGLAGITDTQYF.

The chain joins TRBV7-6 to TRBJ2-7, with a possible D match to TRBD2 (6 bases). V was clipped by 2 bases and J by 2 bases, with 13 bases between them. The germline V gene encodes CDR1 SGHVS and CDR2 FNYEAQ. This CDR3 spans 15 amino acids. The CDR3 bases are TGTGCCAGCAGCTTAAGACTAGGTAGGGCCTACGAGCAGTACTTC. Translation gives CASSLRLGRAYEQYF.

The chain employs TRBV5-1 and TRBJ1-1, with 11 bases fitting TRBD1. The ends lost 4 bases at V and 0 bases at J; junction bases unmatched: 8. CDR3 length: 17 amino acids. In germline, CDR1 is SGHRS, CDR2 YFSETQ. CDR3 in DNA: TGCGCCAGCAGCGCTACCGGGACAGGGGGTTTGAACACTGAAGCTTTCTTT. It is translated as CASSATGTGGLNTEAFF.

Regarding this clone: Other DNA variants within this sample encode the same CDR3. This chain links TRBV28 with TRBJ2-3, with 7 bases identical to TRBD1. Germline CDR1 reads MDHEN; CDR2 reads SYDVKM. Trimming took 5 bases from V and 0 from J; bases not matched to a gene: 5. This CDR3 contains 15 residues. CDR3 region: CASSPGQTSTDTQYF. The CDR3 DNA sequence: TGTGCCAGCAGTCCGGGACAGACCAGCACAGATACGCAGTATTTT.

This rearrangement joins TRBV28 to TRBJ2-5; D gene ambiguous. Near its end, the DNA agrees better with TRBJ2-7, so the J call may be wrong. This CDR3 has 15 amino acids. In germline, CDR1 is MDHEN, CDR2 SYDVKM. CDR3 nucleotide sequence: TGTGCCAGCAGTTTATGGGGCGCTATCTCCTACGAGCAGTACTTC. Its protein product is CASSLWGAISYEQYF.

Remarks on this clone: Possible read error: a much larger clone is one base away. Other DNA sequences in this specimen translate into the identical CDR3. The chain's CDR3 is CASTLNTEAFF. In DNA form, the CDR3 reads TGTGCCAGCACCTTGAACACTGAAGCTTTCTTT. The chain employs TRBV28 and TRBJ1-1; no clear D gene. This CDR3 is 11 amino acids long. Germline CDR1 is MDHEN and CDR2 is SYDVKM. Trimming took off 7 bases at V and 0 bases at J, with 3 bases between the two ends.

This clone was found once. CDR3 region: CASSSSLTGHSYEQYF. CDR3 bases: TGTGCCAGCAGCTCCTCCCTGACGGGCCACTCCTACGAGCAGTACTTC. The chain links TRBV13 to TRBJ2-7; D is ambiguous. Trimming shortened V by 4 bases and J by 0 bases, and 16 bases separated the two germline ends. This CDR3 has 16 residues. Germline CDR1 and CDR2: PRHDT and FYEKMQ (reference sequence).

This clone was counted once. The chain combines TRBV5-1 with TRBJ2-3; 12 positions agree with TRBD2. V lost 0 bases, J lost 0 bases, and 8 bases stayed unmatched. Germline CDR1 SGHRS, CDR2 YFSETQ. The CDR3 contains 19 residues. DNA for the CDR3: TGCGCCAGCAGCTTGGCCCTACGGACTAGCGGGACTAGCACAGATACGCAGTATTTT. Its protein is CASSLALRTSGTSTDTQYF.

The chain couples TRBV2 to TRBJ2-7; possible D gene TRBD2, 8 bases. Germline lookup yields CDR1 SNHLY and CDR2 FYNNEI. CDR3 length: 15 amino acids. Trimming took off 6 bases at V and 4 bases at J, with 19 bases between the two ends. DNA of the CDR3: TGTGCCAGCAGCGCCTCGGGAGGGGGCGGGTACGAGCAGTACTTC. Amino acids: CASSASGGGGYEQYF.

This chain joins TRBV6-4 and TRBJ1-5, with D uncertain. Germline CDR1 reads MRHNA; CDR2 reads SNTAGT. The CDR3 totals 17 residues. V was clipped by 0 bases and J by 2 bases, with 14 bases between them. CDR3 amino acids: CASSDSRPARGNQPQHF. The CDR3 DNA reads TGTGCCAGCAGTGACTCCCGACCAGCTCGGGGCAATCAGCCCCAGCATTTT.

This chain connects TRBV28 to TRBJ1-1; no definite D call. V was clipped by 4 bases and J by 1 base, with 13 bases between them. The length of the CDR3 is 15 residues. CDR1 is MDHEN, CDR2 SYDVKM, per germline. CDR3 sequence reads: CASSSLRDRNTEAFF. The CDR3 nucleotides read TGTGCCAGCAGTTCGCTACGAGACCGGAACACTGAAGCTTTCTTT.

Written as DNA, the CDR3 is TGCGCCAGCAGCTCGGGCGGACTAGCGGGAGGTAGTGCAGATACGCAGTATTTT. Protein product: CASSSGGLAGGSADTQYF. J is TRBJ2-3 and V is TRBV5-1; 14 bases are a match to TRBD2. The CDR3 is 18 residues long. V dropped 3 bases and J dropped 4; count of bases not matched to a gene: 10. Germline values: CDR1 SGHRS, CDR2 YFSETQ.

This chain connects TRBV5-4 to TRBJ2-4; 11 bases are shared with TRBD2. V lost 3 bases to trimming and J lost 6 bases; unmatched junction nucleotides: 5. The CDR3 consists of 15 residues. CDR1 is SGHNT, CDR2 YYREEE, per germline (reference sequence). This CDR3 is CASSSIAGGGNIQYF. CDR3 in DNA: TGTGCCAGCAGCTCCATAGCGGGAGGGGGAAACATTCAGTACTTC. Filled out from reference TRBV5-4 and TRBJ2-4, the complete variable domain reads ETGVTQSPTHLIKTRGQQVTLRCSSQSGHNTVSWYQQALGQGPQFIFQYYREEENGRGNFPPRFSGLQFPNYSSELNVNALELDDSALYLCASSSIAGGGNIQYFGAGTRLSVL.

The chain combines TRBV7-8 with TRBJ2-5; 14 bases match TRBD2. V shed 5 bases, J shed 4 bases, and the junction held 3 bases outside the gene matches. Germline V gives CDR1 SGHVS, CDR2 FQNEAQ. The CDR3 spans 15 residues. The CDR3 nucleotides read TGTGCCAGCAGCGCAGGACTAGCGGGAGGAGAGACCCAGTACTTC. Translated, it gives CASSAGLAGGETQYF.

Comments on this clone: Other DNA variants within this sample encode the same CDR3. V and J are TRBV5-1 and TRBJ2-3; 8 bases fit TRBD2. Looked up from germline, CDR1 is SGHRS and CDR2 is YFSETQ. The CDR3 extends over 16 amino acids. Unmatched junction bases numbered 5, after V lost 2 bases and J lost 0 bases. The CDR3 reads CASSFLAGTSTDTQYF. In DNA form, the CDR3 reads TGCGCCAGCAGCTTTTTAGCGGGGACTAGCACAGATACGCAGTATTTT.

The gene calls are TRBV19 and TRBJ1-1; possibly TRBD1 for D (5 bases). The length of the CDR3 is 12 residues. In germline, CDR1 is LNHDA, CDR2 SQIVND (reference sequence). Trimming removed 5 bases from V and 9 bases from J, with 13 bases in between. DNA for the CDR3: TGTGCCAGTAGTCCGGGGCGGCGGAAAGCTTTCTTT. It yields the protein CASSPGRRKAFF.

V and J are TRBV28 and TRBJ2-7; tentatively, D is TRBD1 or TRBD2 (5 bases each). Trimming shortened V by 5 bases and J by 0 bases, and 26 bases separated the two germline ends. Germline V gene sequence: CDR1 MDHEN, CDR2 SYDVKM. The CDR3 has 19 amino acids. The chain's CDR3 is CASSLPPRWGTVISYEQYF. The CDR3 nucleotides read TGTGCCAGCAGTCTCCCCCCTAGGTGGGGGACGGTGATCTCCTACGAGCAGTACTTC.

The chain carries TRBV27 and TRBJ2-1, with 7 nucleotides matching TRBD2. V lost 5 bases and J lost 9; bases outside the gene matches: 19. The length of the CDR3 is 17 residues. Germline V gene sequence: CDR1 MNHEY, CDR2 SMNVEV (reference sequence). The CDR3 DNA is TGTGCCAGCAGTACTACCTACCGAGGGGAGGGTACTGTTGAGCAGTTCTTC. It translates to CASSTTYRGEGTVEQFF.

The chain recombines TRBV20-1 with TRBJ2-7, with a tentative D call TRBD1 (5 bases). The CDR3 sequence is 11 residues long. The V end was cut by 6 bases, the J end by 3 bases, with 9 bases between. CDR1 is DFQATT and CDR2 is SNEGSKA in the germline V gene (reference sequence). The DNA of the CDR3 is TGCAGTGCCGCAGGGAACTACGAGCAGTACTTC. As protein: CSAAGNYEQYF.